This TCR beta chain was captured by sequencing in a study of blood T cell repertoires in COVID-19. Whole-study context: The United States, Italy and Spain were the sources of the acute and convalescent COVID-19 samples. PBMCs, B-cell-depleted T cells, or T cells were the source of the cDNA or gDNA that made up the material.

The CDR3 is 14 residues long. Germline V gene data show CDR1 as MNHEY and CDR2 as SVGAGI. Unmatched junction bases numbered 7, after V lost 5 bases and J lost 4 bases. In the study's own analysis: Reference gene primer amplification gave nucleated cell count estimates. Assay used: immunoSEQ multiplex PCR; TCRdb lists only in-frame clones, some missing. The DNA was the basis for D and trimming; V, J and clone size are from that table. Of approximately 170,000 clones listed, approximately 90% are singletons. Material: peripheral blood. The gene calls are TRBV6-5 and TRBJ2-7, with 8 nucleotides matching TRBD2. This sequence originates from a man under 40 with acute or convalescent COVID-19. The DNA for the CDR3 is TGTGCCAGCAGTCCGGGGGGGACACCTTACGAGCAGTACTTC. Translated: CASSPGGTPYEQYF.